These T cell receptor beta chains were read from a single sample in a study of T cell responses to AZD1222 COVID-19 vaccine. The repertoire was sequenced with immunoSEQ multiplex PCR; TCRdb's copy has only in-frame clones and lacks some. Here the sample spans about 140,000 clones, roughly 92% being singletons. Here the sequenced sample was peripheral blood, taken on day 0 of AZD1222 vaccination. These receptors originate from an adult in good health. Both conserved end residues are part of each CDR3. D genes are given only for firm matches. The listing skips clone size in some rows; elsewhere it reads once, few, many or a size class.

length,size,D,J,V,CDR3,DNA
15,once,TRBD1,TRBJ2-7,TRBV6-1,CASSTEGTGRYEQYF,TGTGCCAGCAGTACTGAGGGGACAGGGCGCTACGAGCAGTACTTC
17,NA,TRBD1,TRBJ1-2,TRBV19,CASSTTGGNVVVRGYTF,TGTGCCAGTAGTACCACAGGGGGAAATGTAGTCGTGCGAGGCTACACCTTC
13,NA,TRBD1,TRBJ2-7,TRBV10-3,CAISGSTGYEQYF,TGTGCCATCAGTGGGTCGACAGGGTACGAGCAGTACTTC
14,NA,NA,TRBJ1-2,TRBV11-2,CASSPTNAPYGYTF,TGTGCCAGCAGCCCAACAAACGCCCCTTATGGCTACACCTTC
14,NA,TRBD2,TRBJ2-7,TRBV29-1,CSVVGGGSSYEQYF,TGCAGCGTTGTAGGCGGGGGAAGCTCCTACGAGCAGTACTTC
15,NA,NA,TRBJ2-5,TRBV6-5,CASSSGWGTQETQYF,TGTGCCAGCAGCTCTGGTTGGGGCACACAAGAGACCCAGTACTTC
18,once,TRBD1,TRBJ2-2,TRBV19,CASSIYIGTGIDTGELFF,TGTGCCAGTAGTATTTACATAGGGACAGGTATTGACACCGGGGAGCTGTTTTTT
21,once,TRBD2,TRBJ2-1,TRBV28,CASSLYWNSGRTSGRANEQFF,TGTGCCAGCAGTTTATATTGGAACAGCGGACGGACTAGCGGGAGGGCGAATGAGCAGTTCTTC
13,few,NA,TRBJ1-2,TRBV7-8,CASSPGDSQVYTF,TGTGCCAGCAGCCCTGGTGACAGCCAGGTCTACACCTTC
11,NA,NA,TRBJ1-1,TRBV11-1,CASSLDVEAFF,TGTGCCAGCAGCTTAGACGTTGAAGCTTTCTTT
16,NA,TRBD2,TRBJ2-2,TRBV24-1,CATSDPGLVNTGELFF,TGTGCCACCAGTGACCCGGGACTAGTCAACACCGGGGAGCTGTTTTTT
14,NA,NA,TRBJ1-2,TRBV18,CASSPRFGEYGYTF,TGTGCCAGCTCACCACGGTTTGGGGAATATGGCTACACCTTC
15,once,NA,TRBJ2-2,TRBV6-5,CASSYSRANTGELFF,TGTGCCAGCAGTTACTCGCGGGCGAACACCGGGGAGCTGTTTTTT
17,once,TRBD2,TRBJ2-7,TRBV6-6,CASSPKGVPTSGVEQYF,TGTGCCAGCAGTCCAAAGGGAGTACCTACTAGCGGGGTCGAGCAGTACTTC
12,NA,TRBD1,TRBJ2-1,TRBV29-1,CSGRDRANEQFF,TGCAGCGGACGGGACAGGGCTAATGAGCAGTTCTTC
14,NA,NA,TRBJ1-5,TRBV18,CASSPTLGNQPQHF,TGTGCCAGCTCACCGACGCTTGGGAATCAGCCCCAGCATTTT
17,NA,TRBD1,TRBJ2-7,TRBV7-8,CASSLPTGTGLLYEQYF,TGTGCCAGCAGCTTACCTACGGGGACAGGACTTCTCTACGAGCAGTACTTC
15,NA,TRBD2,TRBJ2-5,TRBV10-3,CAISRTSGNEETQYF,TGTGCCATCAGTAGGACTAGCGGGAATGAAGAGACCCAGTACTTC
16,NA,TRBD1,TRBJ1-6,TRBV14,CASSPFGQGAGSPLHF,TGTGCCAGCAGCCCCTTCGGACAGGGGGCAGGTTCACCCCTCCACTTT
15,NA,NA,TRBJ1-1,TRBV19,CASSIDPAMNTEAFF,TGTGCCAGTAGTATAGATCCGGCTATGAACACTGAAGCTTTCTTT
13,NA,NA,TRBJ2-7,TRBV7-2,CASSLGRTYEQYF,TGTGCCAGCAGCCTGGGACGGACCTACGAGCAGTACTTC
15,NA,NA,TRBJ2-7,TRBV25-1,CASSEYPNGRNEQYF,TGTGCCAGCAGTGAATACCCCAACGGACGCAACGAGCAGTACTTC
15,once,NA,TRBJ2-4,TRBV6-5,CASRPIGTPGDIQYF,TGTGCCAGCAGGCCTATCGGGACGCCTGGGGACATTCAGTACTTC
12,once,NA,TRBJ2-7,TRBV28,CASGGGSHEQYF,TGTGCCAGCGGAGGAGGTAGCCACGAGCAGTACTTC
17,NA,TRBD2,TRBJ2-5,TRBV28,CASSFTSAQMGDETQYF,TGTGCCAGCAGTTTTACTAGCGCTCAAATGGGGGATGAGACCCAGTACTTC
18,NA,NA,TRBJ1-5,TRBV3-1/TRBV3-2,CASSHTVFTGPVNQPQHF,TGTGCCAGCAGCCATACCGTTTTCACAGGGCCAGTCAATCAGCCCCAGCATTTT
14,NA,TRBD1,TRBJ1-2,TRBV6-5,CASSWTGGVYGYTF,TGTGCCAGCAGTTGGACAGGGGGAGTATATGGCTACACCTTC
13,NA,NA,TRBJ2-1,TRBV2,CASSAERDNEQFF,TGTGCCAGCAGTGCGGAACGGGACAATGAGCAGTTCTTC
14,NA,NA,TRBJ1-5,TRBV6-1,CASSETGINQPQHF,TGTGCCAGCAGTGAGACAGGAATCAATCAGCCCCAGCATTTT
16,NA,TRBD2,TRBJ2-3,TRBV24-1,CATSDSRGGAIDTQYF,TGTGCCACCAGTGATAGTCGCGGGGGGGCTATAGATACGCAGTATTTT
15,once,TRBD2,TRBJ2-7,TRBV3-1/TRBV3-2,CASSLWTSGLNEQYF,TGTGCCAGCAGCCTCTGGACTAGCGGGCTCAACGAGCAGTACTTC
15,NA,TRBD2,TRBJ2-2,TRBV2,CASSVVAGVTGELFF,TGTGCCAGCAGTGTAGTAGCGGGGGTCACCGGGGAGCTGTTTTTT
14,NA,TRBD1,TRBJ1-5,TRBV6-5,CASSKDRRNQPQHF,TGTGCCAGCAGTAAGGACAGGCGGAATCAGCCCCAGCATTTT
14,NA,NA,TRBJ2-7,TRBV6-5,CASSYKQDHYEQYF,TGTGCCAGCAGTTACAAGCAGGACCACTACGAGCAGTACTTC
14,NA,NA,TRBJ2-7,TRBV18,CASSLQQATYEQYF,TGTGCCAGCTCGTTACAACAAGCCACCTACGAGCAGTACTTC
14,NA,TRBD1,TRBJ2-7,TRBV5-1,CASSRDRLMYEQYF,TGCGCCAGCAGCAGGGACAGATTGATGTACGAGCAGTACTTC
19,once,NA,TRBJ1-4,TRBV3-1/TRBV3-2,CASSQVRDFLRLTNEKLFF,TGTGCCAGCAGCCAAGTCCGGGACTTCCTGCGGCTTACTAATGAAAAACTGTTTTTT
15,NA,NA,TRBJ1-1,TRBV3-1/TRBV3-2,CASSQVGGGNTEAFF,TGTGCCAGCAGCCAAGTAGGGGGGGGGAACACTGAAGCTTTCTTT
12,NA,NA,TRBJ1-2,TRBV28,CASSLTRAGYTF,TGTGCCAGCAGTTTAACCCGGGCGGGCTACACCTTC
15,NA,TRBD1,TRBJ1-4,TRBV28,CASSLPTGGREKLFF,TGTGCCAGCAGTTTACCGACAGGGGGAAGAGAAAAACTGTTTTTT
18,NA,NA,TRBJ1-2,TRBV7-9,CASSVSLGGGTSNYGYTF,TGTGCCAGCAGCGTTAGTCTAGGAGGCGGGACCTCTAACTATGGCTACACCTTC
14,NA,NA,TRBJ1-5,TRBV19,CASFSGQSNQPQHF,TGTGCCAGTTTCTCCGGACAGAGCAATCAGCCCCAGCATTTT
16,NA,NA,TRBJ2-1,TRBV27,CASSTPDYLGHNEQFF,TGTGCCAGCAGTACCCCGGACTATCTGGGTCACAATGAGCAGTTCTTC
15,NA,NA,TRBJ2-7,TRBV11-3,CASSLGAGNSYEQYF,TGTGCCAGCAGCTTAGGAGCTGGGAACTCCTACGAGCAGTACTTC
15,NA,NA,TRBJ2-3,TRBV28,CASSWRSPSTDTQYF,TGTGCCAGCAGCTGGCGCAGCCCGAGCACAGATACGCAGTATTTT
14,NA,NA,TRBJ2-5,TRBV2,CASSQDRNQETQYF,TGTGCCAGCAGCCAGGACAGAAACCAAGAGACCCAGTACTTC